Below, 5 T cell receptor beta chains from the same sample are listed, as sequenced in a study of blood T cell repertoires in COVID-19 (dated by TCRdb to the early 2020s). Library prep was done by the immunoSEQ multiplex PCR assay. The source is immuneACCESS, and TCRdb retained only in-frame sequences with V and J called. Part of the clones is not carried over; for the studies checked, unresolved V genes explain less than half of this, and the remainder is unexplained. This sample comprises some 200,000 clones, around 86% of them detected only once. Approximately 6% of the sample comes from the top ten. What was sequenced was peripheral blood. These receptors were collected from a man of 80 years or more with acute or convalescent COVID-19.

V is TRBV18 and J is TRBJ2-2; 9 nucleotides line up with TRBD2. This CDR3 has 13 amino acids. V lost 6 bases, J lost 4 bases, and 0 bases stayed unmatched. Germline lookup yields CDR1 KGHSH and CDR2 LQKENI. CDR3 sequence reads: CASSTSGTGELFF. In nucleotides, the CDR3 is TGTGCCAGCTCGACTAGCGGCACCGGGGAGCTGTTTTTT. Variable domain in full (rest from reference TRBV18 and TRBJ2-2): NAGVMQNPRHLVRRRGQEARLRCSPMKGHSHVYWYRQLPEEGLKFMVYLQKENIIDESGMPKERFSAEFPKEGPSILRIQQVVRGDSAAYFCASSTSGTGELFFGEGSRLTVL.

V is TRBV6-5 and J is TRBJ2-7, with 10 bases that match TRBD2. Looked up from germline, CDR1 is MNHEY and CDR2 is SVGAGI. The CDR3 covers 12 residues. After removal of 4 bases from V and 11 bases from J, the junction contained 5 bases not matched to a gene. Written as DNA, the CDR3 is TGTGCCAGCAGTTCTACTAGCGGGATGGAGTACTTC. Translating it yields CASSSTSGMEYF.

DNA of the CDR3: TGTGCCAGCAGTTATAGCCGGGGATACTACAATGAGCAGTTCTTC. This translates into CASSYSRGYYNEQFF. V and J are TRBV6-2 or TRBV6-3 and TRBJ2-1, with D possibly matching TRBD2 (5 bases). The germline V gene has CDR1 MNHEY and CDR2 SVGEGT. The CDR3 spans 15 residues. V lost 3 bases and J lost 3, with 12 bases in between.

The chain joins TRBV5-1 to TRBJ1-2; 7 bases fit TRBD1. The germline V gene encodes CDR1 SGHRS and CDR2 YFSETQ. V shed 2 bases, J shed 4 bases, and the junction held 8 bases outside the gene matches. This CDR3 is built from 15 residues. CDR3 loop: CASSFRQGGGYGYTF. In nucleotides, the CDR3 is TGCGCCAGCAGCTTCAGGCAGGGGGGAGGCTATGGCTACACCTTC.

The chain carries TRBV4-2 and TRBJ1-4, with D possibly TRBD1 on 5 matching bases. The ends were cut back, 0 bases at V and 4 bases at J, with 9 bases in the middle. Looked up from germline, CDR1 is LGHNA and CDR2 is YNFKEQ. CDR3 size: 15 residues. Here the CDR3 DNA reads TGTGCCAGCAGCCAAGAATCGACAGTTAATGAAAAACTGTTTTTT. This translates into CASSQESTVNEKLFF.